One and the same sample provided the 4 T cell receptor beta chains below, sequenced in a study of T cells after yellow fever vaccination. MiXCR, run by TCRdb on the 5' RACE reads, gives a single entry per CDR3 protein. The sample lists about 360,000 distinct CDR3 sequences, 6.2% occurring once. The input for sequencing was PBMCs, taken 5 days after the yellow fever booster vaccination. The receptors originated from a man aged 25-45 years who received the YFV17D yellow fever vaccine.

This clonotype has at least ten counts. The chain joins TRBV29-1 to TRBJ2-5; possibly TRBD2 for D (6 bases). The CDR3 extends over 13 amino acids. V gave up 6 bases and J gave up 5 bases, with 16 bases separating them. The germline V gene encodes CDR1 SQVTM and CDR2 ANQGSEA. The CDR3 bases are TGCAGCGTCGAGGGACTGGGCGCGGAGACCCAGTACTTC. Translating it yields CSVEGLGAETQYF.

In its sample, this clonotype was seen a few times. The rearrangement uses TRBV7-9 and TRBJ1-4; D remains ambiguous. This CDR3 has 13 residues. Per germline, CDR1 SEHNR and CDR2 FQNEAQ (reference sequence). V was shortened by 1 base and J by 8 bases, with 8 bases between the two germline ends. The CDR3, as DNA: TGTGCCAGCAGCTTAGGAGAACAGGAAAAACTGTTTTTT. Protein product: CASSLGEQEKLFF.

The chain has TRBV9 and TRBJ1-4; TRBD1 agrees at 9 bases. The CDR3 is 14 residues long. Looked up from germline, CDR1 is SGDLS and CDR2 is YYNGEE. Germline trimming cut 3 bases from V and 8 bases from J; bases unmatched to any gene: 5. The CDR3 coding sequence is TGTGCCAGCAGCGGATCCACAGGGGGCGAAAAACTGTTTTTT. This encodes CASSGSTGGEKLFF.

This clonotype has only a few counts. This chain uses TRBV5-1 with TRBJ2-5; 7 positions match TRBD2. Germline CDR1 and CDR2: SGHRS and YFSETQ. Losses at the gene ends were 0 bases for V and 6 bases for J; bases not matched to a gene: 5. CDR3 length: 14 residues. This CDR3 reads CASSLGGLEKTQYF. In DNA form, the CDR3 reads TGCGCCAGCAGCTTGGGAGGACTAGAAAAGACCCAGTACTTC.